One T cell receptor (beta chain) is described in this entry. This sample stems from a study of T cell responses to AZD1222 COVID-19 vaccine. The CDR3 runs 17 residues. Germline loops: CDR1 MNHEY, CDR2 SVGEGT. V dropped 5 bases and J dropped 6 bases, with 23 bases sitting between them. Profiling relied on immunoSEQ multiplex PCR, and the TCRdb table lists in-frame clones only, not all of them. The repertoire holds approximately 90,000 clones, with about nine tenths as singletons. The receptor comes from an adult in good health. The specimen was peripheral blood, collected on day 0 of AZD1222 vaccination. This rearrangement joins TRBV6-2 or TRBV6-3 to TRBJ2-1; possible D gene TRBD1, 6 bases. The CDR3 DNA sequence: TGTGCCAGCAGTACTTCCACGGGACACAAAACTTTCAATGAGCAGTTCTTC. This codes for CASSTSTGHKTFNEQFF.